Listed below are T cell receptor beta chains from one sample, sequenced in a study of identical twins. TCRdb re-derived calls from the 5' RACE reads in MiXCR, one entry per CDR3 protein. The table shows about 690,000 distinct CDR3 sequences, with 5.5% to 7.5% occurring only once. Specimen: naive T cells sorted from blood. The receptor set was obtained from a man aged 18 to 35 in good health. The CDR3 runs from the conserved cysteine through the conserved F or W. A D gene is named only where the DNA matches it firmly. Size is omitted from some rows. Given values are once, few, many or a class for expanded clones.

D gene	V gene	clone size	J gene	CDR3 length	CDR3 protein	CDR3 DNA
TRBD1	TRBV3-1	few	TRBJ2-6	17	CASSLTGGGSGANVLTF	TGTGCCAGCAGCTTAACAGGGGGCGGTTCTGGGGCCAACGTCCTGACTTTC
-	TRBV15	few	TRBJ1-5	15	CATSRVRQSNQPQHF	TGTGCCACCAGCAGAGTTCGACAGAGCAATCAGCCCCAGCATTTT
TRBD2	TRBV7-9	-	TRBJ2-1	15	CASSFNLAVYNEQFF	TGTGCCAGCAGCTTTAACCTAGCGGTGTACAATGAGCAGTTCTTC
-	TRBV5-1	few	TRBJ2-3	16	CASSYWRASGTDTQYF	TGCGCCAGCAGCTATTGGCGGGCTAGCGGCACAGATACGCAGTATTTT
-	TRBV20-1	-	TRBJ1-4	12	CSASLAGEKLFF	TGCAGTGCTTCCCTGGCGGGTGAAAAACTGTTTTTT
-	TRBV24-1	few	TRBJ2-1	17	CATSDFGPGALYNEQFF	TGTGCCACCAGTGATTTTGGGCCAGGGGCTTTGTACAATGAGCAGTTCTTC
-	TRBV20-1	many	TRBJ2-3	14	CSARDGGRTDTQYF	TGCAGTGCTAGAGATGGGGGGCGCACAGATACGCAGTATTTT
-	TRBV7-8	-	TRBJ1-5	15	CASSYDGTANQPQHF	TGTGCCAGCAGCTACGACGGGACGGCCAATCAGCCCCAGCATTTT
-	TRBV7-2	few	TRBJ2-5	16	CASSWGDSLYQETQYF	TGTGCCAGCAGCTGGGGGGACTCCCTGTACCAAGAGACCCAGTACTTC
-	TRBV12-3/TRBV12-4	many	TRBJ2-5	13	CASSFLAGETQYF	TGTGCCAGCAGTTTTCTGGCAGGGGAGACCCAGTACTTC
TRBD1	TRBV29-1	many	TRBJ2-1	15	CSVEDQGGYYNEQFF	TGCAGCGTTGAAGATCAAGGGGGCTACTACAATGAGCAGTTCTTC
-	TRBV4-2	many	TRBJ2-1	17	CASSQRGPSGSYNEQFF	TGTGCCAGCAGCCAACGGGGCCCAAGCGGATCCTACAATGAGCAGTTCTTC
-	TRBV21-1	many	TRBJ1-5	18	CASSKATGGRNSNQPQHF	TGTGCCAGCAGCAAAGCGACAGGGGGTCGAAATAGCAATCAGCCCCAGCATTTT
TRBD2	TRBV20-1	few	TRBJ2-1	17	CSAPGLAGGSSYNEQFF	TGCAGTGCCCCGGGACTAGCGGGAGGGAGCTCCTACAATGAGCAGTTCTTC